Presented here are 29 T cell receptor beta chains from one specimen sequenced in a study of cytomegalovirus exposure and HLA in healthy donors. Both 60 Vbeta primers and 13 Jbeta primers went into the PCR. Here immunoSEQ multiplex PCR was the method, and the copy in TCRdb shows in-frame clones only, minus some. The sample contains some 110,000 clones, about 68% of which appear only once. Material: PBMCs. These receptors were taken from a woman between 50 and 59 years old in good health and CMV-seropositive.

This chain connects TRBV19 to TRBJ2-5, with 8 bases lining up with TRBD2. Trimming cost V 4 bases and J 6 bases; bases outside gene matches: 7. This CDR3 is built from 14 residues. Germline assignment: CDR1 LNHDA and CDR2 SQIVND (reference sequence). CDR3 protein: CASSSGLAGQTQYF. In nucleotides, the CDR3 is TGTGCCAGTAGTAGTGGATTAGCGGGGCAGACCCAGTACTTC.

The chain is built from TRBV6-6 and TRBJ1-2; tentatively, D is TRBD1 (6 bases). Germline assignment: CDR1 MNHNY and CDR2 SVGAGI (reference sequence). V was shortened by 4 bases and J by 2 bases, with 11 bases between the two germline ends. CDR3 length: 14 amino acids. The CDR3 reads CASSSAGGNYGYTF. In DNA form, the CDR3 reads TGTGCCAGCAGTTCCGCGGGGGGCAACTATGGCTACACCTTC.

The J gene is TRBJ2-7, the V gene TRBV4-3; D possibly corresponds to TRBD1 (5 bases). This CDR3 contains 15 residues. Between the trimmed V and J ends, which lost 4 bases and 6 bases, there was a span of 19 bases. Germline CDR1 reads LGHNA; CDR2 reads YSLEER. Here the CDR3 reads CASSPAQGSSSEQYF. The CDR3, as DNA: TGCGCCAGCAGCCCCGCCCAGGGATCTTCGAGCGAGCAGTACTTC.

The chain carries TRBV5-6 and TRBJ2-2; D perhaps matches TRBD1 (6 bases). The V end was cut by 4 bases, the J end by 5 bases, with 21 bases between. Germline V lookup: CDR1 SGHDT, CDR2 YYEEEE. This CDR3 region has 17 residues. The CDR3 sequence is CASSLLPTQGSTGELFF. CDR3 nucleotides: TGTGCCAGCAGCCTCCTCCCAACACAGGGCTCTACCGGGGAGCTGTTTTTT.

The chain links TRBV19 to TRBJ1-2; D is uncertain. The CDR3 totals 13 residues. V gave up 7 bases and J gave up 3 bases, with 12 bases separating them. Germline V gene sequence: CDR1 LNHDA, CDR2 SQIVND (reference sequence). The CDR3 region has the DNA TGTGCCAGTACCAAGCGGGTGGACTATGGCTACACCTTC. Translating gives CASTKRVDYGYTF.

The chain joins TRBV27 to TRBJ1-2, with unresolved D. V was shortened by 4 bases and J by 6 bases, with 21 bases between the two germline ends. The CDR3 contains 16 residues. Germline assignment: CDR1 MNHEY and CDR2 SMNVEV (reference sequence). DNA for the CDR3: TGTGCCAGCAGTTCCCGTGGGGAGGACCACTTGCATGGCTACACCTTC. As protein: CASSSRGEDHLHGYTF.

The chain employs TRBV7-2 and TRBJ2-7; weak D call: TRBD2 (5 bases). This CDR3 contains 14 residues. V was cut by 0 bases and J by 0 bases, with 6 bases left in between. Germline V gene data show CDR1 as SGHTA and CDR2 as FQGNSA. The CDR3 DNA sequence: TGTGCCAGCAGCTTAGCGGGGAGCTCCTACGAGCAGTACTTC. Translation: CASSLAGSSYEQYF. Looking up the rest from reference TRBV7-2 and TRBJ2-7 gives the full variable domain: GAGVSQSPSNKVTEKGKDVELRCDPISGHTALYWYRQSLGQGLEFLIYFQGNSAPDKSGLPSDRFSAERTGGSVSTLTIQRTQQEDSAVYLCASSLAGSSYEQYFGPGTRLTVT.

The V and J genes are TRBV9 and TRBJ2-1; 8 bases match TRBD2. The CDR3 is 15 amino acids. V dropped 0 bases and J dropped 7; count of bases not matched to a gene: 6. Per germline, CDR1 SGDLS and CDR2 YYNGEE. CDR3 bases: TGTGCCAGCAGCGTAGGGGTAGCGGGAACAAATGAGCAGTTCTTC. It is translated as CASSVGVAGTNEQFF.

The chain combines TRBV27 with TRBJ1-1; 9 positions match TRBD1. This CDR3 region has 16 residues. The germline V gene encodes CDR1 MNHEY and CDR2 SMNVEV (reference sequence). The V segment lost 8 bases and the J segment 6 bases; nucleotides outside the gene matches: 16. CDR3 bases: TGTGCCAGCTGCCGGGACAGGGTCTTTGGTTGGTCTGAAGCTTTCTTT. It codes for CASCRDRVFGWSEAFF.

This clone has only a few counts. The chain employs TRBV5-8 and TRBJ1-5; the match to TRBD1 covers 7 bases. The CDR3 loop spans 15 amino acids. Germline V gene data show CDR1 as SGHTS and CDR2 as YDEGEE. With V trimmed by 0 bases and J by 6 bases, 6 bases remained unmatched. The CDR3 loop reads CASSLGNRGPQPQHF. CDR3 coding DNA: TGTGCCAGCAGCTTGGGTAACAGGGGCCCTCAGCCCCAGCATTTT.

This clone came up a few times. The V call is TRBV4-2, the J call TRBJ1-1; D call uncertain. The germline V gene has CDR1 LGHNA and CDR2 YNFKEQ. Trimming shortened V by 1 base and J by 0 bases, and 3 bases separated the two germline ends. The CDR3 covers 13 residues. The CDR3 region is CASSQGVNTEAFF. The DNA for the CDR3 is TGTGCCAGCAGCCAAGGAGTGAACACTGAAGCTTTCTTT.

The gene calls are TRBV7-9 and TRBJ1-1; a weak D match, TRBD1 (6 bases). The CDR3 sequence is 16 residues long. The germline V and J ends were trimmed by 2 bases and 0 bases, with 13 bases remaining between them. Germline-derived CDR1 and CDR2 are SEHNR and FQNEAQ (reference sequence). The CDR3 spells CASSLWPWTVNTEAFF. DNA for the CDR3: TGTGCCAGCAGCTTATGGCCGTGGACAGTGAACACTGAAGCTTTCTTT.

The rearrangement joins TRBV30 to TRBJ1-1; D not resolved. CDR1 GTSNPN and CDR2 SVGIG come from the germline V gene (reference sequence). CDR3 length equals 14 residues. V lost 0 bases and J 0 bases, leaving 8 bases between the germline ends. CDR3 nucleotide sequence: TGTGCCTGGAGTGTATTACAGCTGAACACTGAAGCTTTCTTT. Encoded protein: CAWSVLQLNTEAFF.

The chain joins TRBV6-4 to TRBJ2-1, with D perhaps TRBD2 (6 bases). The CDR3 has 9 amino acids. The germline gives CDR1 MRHNA, CDR2 SNTAGT. CDR3 bases: TGTGCAAGTGGGAGGCCGCAGTTCTTC. Translating it yields CASGRPQFF.

The chain uses TRBV4-1 and TRBJ2-2; 8 bases are shared with TRBD1. The ends lost 1 base at V and 3 bases at J; junction bases unmatched: 1. Germline V lookup: CDR1 MGHRA, CDR2 YSYEKL. This CDR3 is built from 15 residues. The CDR3 DNA follows: TGCGCCAGCAGCCAAGCACAGGGGGACACCGGGGAGCTGTTTTTT. This translates into CASSQAQGDTGELFF.

This chain links TRBV30 with TRBJ2-5; D unresolved. This CDR3 comprises 11 residues. Trimming took off 4 bases at V and 2 bases at J, with 5 bases between the two ends. Germline CDR1 and CDR2: GTSNPN and SVGIG (reference sequence). Here the CDR3 DNA reads TGTGCCTGGACAGAACAAGAGACCCAGTACTTC. Translating gives CAWTEQETQYF. The entire variable domain, with the rest obtained from reference TRBV30 and TRBJ2-5, is as follows: SQTIHQWPATLVQPVGSPLSLECTVEGTSNPNLYWYRQAAGRGLQLLFYSVGIGQISSEVPQNLSASRPQDRQFILSSKKLLLSDSGFYLCAWTEQETQYFGPGTRLLVL.

This rearrangement joins TRBV5-1 to TRBJ1-4; TRBD1 aligns across 8 bases. V shed 3 bases and J 4 bases; nucleotides not matched to a gene: 11. Germline V gene sequence: CDR1 SGHRS, CDR2 YFSETQ. The CDR3 covers 17 residues. CDR3 coding DNA: TGCGCCAGCAGCTCCGGGACAGGTGGGACCGGTAATGAAAAACTGTTTTTT. Its translation: CASSSGTGGTGNEKLFF. Variable domain in full (rest from reference TRBV5-1 and TRBJ1-4): KAGVTQTPRYLIKTRGQQVTLSCSPISGHRSVSWYQQTPGQGLQFLFEYFSETQRNKGNFPGRFSGRQFSNSRSEMNVSTLELGDSALYLCASSSGTGGTGNEKLFFGSGTQLSVL.

The rearrangement joins TRBV19 to TRBJ1-5, with a weak D call TRBD1 (5 bases). Germline-derived CDR1 and CDR2 are LNHDA and SQIVND (reference sequence). The CDR3 contains 12 residues. Trimming removed 6 bases from V and 4 bases from J, with 7 bases in between. CDR3 protein: CASSDRNQPQHF. The CDR3 nucleotides are TGTGCCAGTAGCGACAGAAATCAGCCCCAGCATTTT.

This sequence joins TRBV10-3 and TRBJ2-3; TRBD2 matches 14 bases. Germline V gives CDR1 ENHRY, CDR2 SYGVKD. Trimming cost V 6 bases and J 0 bases; bases outside gene matches: 8. This CDR3 region has 18 residues. The CDR3 loop is CAISTGTSGGKSTDTQYF. CDR3 nucleotide sequence: TGTGCCATCAGCACCGGGACTAGCGGGGGTAAGAGCACAGATACGCAGTATTTT.

This clone has only a few counts. This chain joins TRBV13 and TRBJ2-1; D is unclear. This CDR3 comprises 14 residues. Trimming shortened V by 3 bases and J by 0 bases, and 6 bases separated the two germline ends. Germline V gene lookup returns CDR1 PRHDT and CDR2 FYEKMQ (reference sequence). In nucleotides, the CDR3 is TGTGCCAGCAGCTTGTTGAGCTCCTACAATGAGCAGTTCTTC. Translation: CASSLLSSYNEQFF.

To note about this clone: Sequence at one end of the junction differs from germline and may be a read error. The CDR3 is CSSNRGEETQYF. For the CDR3, the DNA is TGTTCCAGTAACCGGGGAGAAGAGACCCAGTACTTC. The chain joins TRBV7-9 to TRBJ2-5, with D tentatively TRBD2 (5 bases). Germline-derived CDR1 and CDR2 are SEHNR and FQNEAQ (reference sequence). The CDR3 is 12 amino acids.

The chain has TRBV6-1 and TRBJ1-5; D unresolved. The V gene's germline CDR1 is MNHNS and CDR2 SASEGT. The CDR3 runs to 12 residues. Trimming left V 8 bases short and J 3 bases short, with 8 bases between. CDR3 nucleotide sequence: TGTGCCAGCGATCGAGACAATCAGCCCCAGCATTTT. Protein product: CASDRDNQPQHF.

The chain has TRBV4-3 and TRBJ2-2; D gene ambiguous. CDR1 and CDR2 (germline): LGHNA, YSLEER. Trimming took 3 bases from V and 2 from J, leaving 4 bases between them. This CDR3 region has 13 residues. Written as DNA, the CDR3 is TGCGCCAGCAGCCACGTTAACACCGGGGAGCTGTTTTTT. It specifies CASSHVNTGELFF.

The chain recombines TRBV5-4 with TRBJ2-5; 12 nucleotides agree with TRBD2. The CDR3 runs 16 residues. Germline loops: CDR1 SGHNT, CDR2 YYREEE (reference sequence). The junction had 5 bases not matched to a gene; V was cut back by 5 bases and J by 0 bases. CDR3 bases: TGTGCCAGCAGTGCCCTAGCGGGGGGGAACCAAGAGACCCAGTACTTC. This sequence encodes CASSALAGGNQETQYF.

The rearrangement joins TRBV19 to TRBJ2-3; no firm D call. Germline V gene lookup returns CDR1 LNHDA and CDR2 SQIVND (reference sequence). V was clipped by 5 bases and J by 0 bases, with 6 bases between them. The CDR3 covers 13 residues. The DNA of the CDR3 is TGTGCCAGTAGTGTGACTAGCACAGATACGCAGTATTTT. Its translation is CASSVTSTDTQYF.

V usage is TRBV7-2 and J usage is TRBJ2-7; TRBD1 agrees at 8 bases. The J segment lost 4 bases and the V segment lost 1 base, leaving 9 bases of the junction unmatched. Germline CDR1 SGHTA, CDR2 FQGNSA. The CDR3 is 16 amino acids. CDR3 in amino acids: CASSLGPSGTGYEQYF. The CDR3, as DNA: TGTGCCAGCAGCTTAGGGCCATCCGGGACAGGTTACGAGCAGTACTTC.

This clone occurred a few times. The V call is TRBV10-1, the J call TRBJ2-6; 9 bases line up with TRBD2. The germline gives CDR1 WNHNN, CDR2 SYGVQD (reference sequence). CDR3 length equals 17 residues. V lost 8 bases, J lost 0 bases, and 8 bases stayed unmatched. CDR3 protein: CASAGGPSSSGANVLTF. DNA of the CDR3: TGCGCCAGCGCGGGGGGGCCTTCGAGCTCTGGGGCCAACGTCCTGACTTTC.

The chain combines TRBV19 with TRBJ2-6, with a weak D call TRBD1 (7 bases). Germline-derived CDR1 and CDR2 are LNHDA and SQIVND (reference sequence). CDR3 size: 17 residues. Trimming shortened V by 6 bases and J by 4 bases, and 19 bases separated the two germline ends. The CDR3 coding sequence is TGTGCCAGTAGCGGCCAGGGGGGAATGACGGGGGCCAACGTCCTGACTTTC. Protein product: CASSGQGGMTGANVLTF.

The rearrangement links TRBV7-6 to TRBJ2-1; D possibly corresponds to TRBD2 (6 bases). Germline V lookup: CDR1 SGHVS, CDR2 FNYEAQ. The CDR3 runs to 20 residues. Trimming stripped 5 bases from V and 0 bases from J, with 26 bases between. The CDR3: CASSLERPVERALSYNEQFF. The CDR3 DNA follows: TGTGCCAGCAGCCTAGAGCGGCCCGTAGAGCGGGCCCTCTCCTACAATGAGCAGTTCTTC.